Listed below are T cell receptor beta chains from one sample, sequenced in a study of blood T cell repertoires in COVID-19. Assay used: immunoSEQ multiplex PCR; TCRdb lists only in-frame clones, some missing. This sample carries over 100,000 clones, 85% of them seen once, and the ten largest clones take 11%. What was sequenced was peripheral blood. All receptors derive from a man older than 75 with acute or convalescent COVID-19. CDR3s include the opening cysteine and the closing phenylalanine or tryptophan. A D gene is named only where the DNA matches it firmly. Clone size is not always given. Where it is, it says once, few, many or a class for expanded clones.

.	.	TRBV19	TRBJ1-4	CASSISLTASATNEKLFF	TGTGCCAGTAGTATTAGTTTGACAGCCTCTGCAACTAATGAAAAACTGTTTTTT
.	.	TRBV29-1	TRBJ2-3	CSVHPGSHGDTQYF	TGCAGCGTTCACCCGGGATCCCACGGGGATACGCAGTATTTT
TRBD1	.	TRBV19	TRBJ1-3	CASSSGQGGNTIYF	TGTGCCAGTAGTTCCGGACAGGGTGGAAACACCATATATTTT
TRBD1	.	TRBV28	TRBJ2-1	CAAKQGAREQFF	TGTGCCGCCAAACAGGGGGCTCGTGAGCAGTTCTTC
.	.	TRBV4-1	TRBJ1-3	CASSQETGSVTGNTIYF	TGCGCCAGCAGCCAAGAAACAGGGAGTGTAACTGGAAACACCATATATTTT
.	once	TRBV19	TRBJ1-1	CASSRGDTLRSEAFF	TGTGCCAGTAGTAGAGGGGACACCCTGAGATCTGAAGCTTTCTTT
.	.	TRBV7-3	TRBJ1-2	CASSFAQGNYGYTF	TGTGCCAGCAGTTTTGCGCAGGGGAACTATGGCTACACCTTC
.	.	TRBV30	TRBJ2-2	CAWSVGGGTGELFF	TGTGCCTGGAGTGTAGGGGGTGGCACCGGGGAGCTGTTTTTT
.	.	TRBV5-8	TRBJ1-3	CASSLGSRVSSGNTIYF	TGTGCCAGCAGCTTGGGTTCCAGGGTGTCTTCTGGAAACACCATATATTTT
TRBD2	.	TRBV5-6	TRBJ2-2	CASRGDYETGELFF	TGTGCCAGCAGAGGGGACTACGAGACCGGGGAGCTGTTTTTT
TRBD1	.	TRBV6-1	TRBJ1-1	CASSEVEQGWSGTEAFF	TGTGCCAGCAGTGAAGTAGAACAGGGGTGGAGTGGGACTGAAGCTTTCTTT
.	.	TRBV5-8	TRBJ2-3	CASSRDSRVVSDTQYF	TGTGCCAGCAGCCGGGACTCGCGAGTGGTTTCCGATACGCAGTATTTT
.	once	TRBV5-1	TRBJ1-3	CASSLAGSGSGNTIYF	TGCGCCAGCAGCCTGGCTGGGTCGGGCTCTGGAAACACCATATATTTT
.	.	TRBV5-6	TRBJ2-7	CASSLGQGPEQYF	TGTGCCAGCAGCTTAGGTCAGGGGCCCGAGCAGTACTTC
.	.	TRBV10-1	TRBJ1-1	CASSEWQGNTEAFF	TGCGCCAGCAGTGAGTGGCAGGGGAACACTGAAGCTTTCTTT